The 13 T cell receptor beta chains in this list originate from one sample, sequenced in a study of blood T cells in healthy people across ages. The authors ran a second PCR of about 6 to 11 cycles using a sample-barcoded 5' primer and a J-beta primer mix. TCRdb re-analysed the 5' RACE reads in MiXCR, keeping a single row per CDR3 protein. The data show 900,000 to 950,000 distinct CDR3 sequences, 29% seen once. These data were also reused for a study on T cells of mothers and their children.

Sequencing input: blood. The receptors come from a woman aged 40 to 50 in good health.

This clonotype turned up a few times. The rearrangement links TRBV12-3 or TRBV12-4 to TRBJ1-5; 7 bases are a match to TRBD1. This CDR3 comprises 16 residues. Trimming took 5 bases from V and 8 from J; bases not matched to a gene: 15. The CDR3 nucleotides read TGTGCCAGCAGTCAGCTGAGGGCAGGGGGTTCGAAGCCCCAGCATTTT. It encodes CASSQLRAGGSKPQHF.

This chain's CDR3 is CASSRQGKNYGYTF. CDR3 bases: TGTGCCAGCAGCCGACAGGGTAAAAACTATGGCTACACCTTC. This chain joins TRBV2 and TRBJ1-2; the match to TRBD1 covers 7 bases. CDR1 and CDR2 from the germline V gene are SNHLY and FYNNEI. CDR3 size: 14 residues. J was trimmed by 2 bases and V by 6 bases; bases with no gene match: 6.

The chain joins TRBV24-1 to TRBJ2-3; 9 bases agree with TRBD1. The CDR3 contains 16 residues. The junction had 6 bases not matched to a gene; V was cut back by 4 bases and J by 2 bases. Germline loops: CDR1 KGHDR, CDR2 SFDVKD. The CDR3 loop is CATSEPGQGNTDTQYF. CDR3 nucleotides: TGTGCCACCAGTGAACCTGGACAGGGGAACACAGATACGCAGTATTTT.

This clonotype was seen repeatedly, ten times or more. The gene calls are TRBV28 and TRBJ2-7; the match to TRBD1 covers 12 bases. The junction had 5 bases not matched to a gene; V was cut back by 5 bases and J by 0 bases. The CDR3 contains 16 residues. Germline CDR1 and CDR2: MDHEN and SYDVKM. The CDR3 here is CASSRDRGLGSYEQYF. CDR3 in DNA: TGTGCCAGCAGTCGGGACAGGGGGCTGGGCTCCTACGAGCAGTACTTC. Drawing the rest from reference TRBV28 and TRBJ2-7, the complete variable domain is DVKVTQSSRYLVKRTGEKVFLECVQDMDHENMFWYRQDPGLGLRLIYFSYDVKMKEKGDIPEGYSVSREKKERFSLILESASTNQTSMYLCASSRDRGLGSYEQYFGPGTRLTVT.

A few counts support this clonotype. The chain carries TRBV28 and TRBJ2-1, with TRBD1 as a possible D gene (6 bases). The CDR3 is 13 residues long. The V gene's germline CDR1 is MDHEN and CDR2 SYDVKM. V was pared by 10 bases and J by 0 bases, with 10 bases between. CDR3 sequence reads: CAIRGNSYNEQFF. The CDR3 DNA is TGTGCCATCAGGGGCAACTCCTACAATGAGCAGTTCTTC.

This clonotype was seen a single time. V is TRBV7-2 and J is TRBJ2-5; 14 bases are shared with TRBD2. J gave up 9 bases and V 1 base, and 10 bases lay outside the gene matches. Germline V gene sequence: CDR1 SGHTA, CDR2 FQGNSA. CDR3 length equals 17 residues. CDR3 bases: TGTGCCAGCAGCTTAGGAGGACTAGCGGGGGGTTGGGAGGCCCAGTACTTC. This sequence encodes CASSLGGLAGGWEAQYF.

This clonotype was recorded many times. The chain has TRBV20-1 and TRBJ1-2; D gene ambiguous. The V gene lost 3 bases and the J gene lost 5 bases, with 13 bases spanning the gap. The CDR3 is 13 residues long. Germline V lookup: CDR1 DFQATT, CDR2 SNEGSKA (reference sequence). The CDR3 DNA follows: TGCAGTGCTAGTCTCAGGCTAAGTTATGGCTACACCTTC. It specifies CSASLRLSYGYTF.

This clonotype came up once. V is TRBV20-1 and J is TRBJ1-5; a weak D match, TRBD1 (6 bases). Germline CDR1 and CDR2: DFQATT and SNEGSKA (reference sequence). This CDR3 contains 15 residues. Trimming pared 5 bases from V and 3 bases from J, leaving 17 bases between. CDR3 coding DNA: TGCAGTGCTCCTCAGACAGGCTCTTCCAATCAGCCCCAGCATTTT. Its protein is CSAPQTGSSNQPQHF.

This clonotype was counted only a few times. This rearrangement joins TRBV29-1 to TRBJ2-2; no reliable D call. V dropped 5 bases and J dropped 5 bases, with 6 bases sitting between them. Looked up from germline, CDR1 is SQVTM and CDR2 is ANQGSEA. This CDR3 spans 11 amino acids. The CDR3 protein is CSVLGTGELFF. The CDR3 bases are TGCAGCGTTCTAGGGACCGGGGAGCTGTTTTTT.

The chain links TRBV20-1 to TRBJ1-4; 10 bases align to TRBD1. Losses at the gene ends were 2 bases for V and 2 bases for J; bases not matched to a gene: 17. The CDR3 runs 20 residues. From germline, CDR1 is DFQATT and CDR2 SNEGSKA (reference sequence). The CDR3 spells CSARPIPDGQGVSTNEKLFF. DNA for the CDR3: TGCAGTGCTAGACCCATCCCTGACGGACAGGGGGTTTCTACTAATGAAAAACTGTTTTTT.

Of note for this clonotype: This clone may be a read error of a much larger clone one base away. The J gene is TRBJ1-2, the V gene TRBV7-2; no reliable D call. The CDR3 is 14 residues long. Germline CDR1 reads SGHTA; CDR2 reads FQGNSA. The CDR3 nucleotides read TGTGCCAGCAGCTTAGGGCAGAGAAACTGTGGCTACACCTTC. Amino acids: CASSLGQRNCGYTF.

This clonotype was detected only a few times. This chain uses TRBV13 with TRBJ2-5; 7 nucleotides line up with TRBD2. The V gene end was trimmed by 3 bases and the J gene end by 3 bases; junction bases not matched to a gene: 4. Per germline, CDR1 PRHDT and CDR2 FYEKMQ (reference sequence). CDR3 length: 14 residues. The CDR3 is CASSFGRGEETQYF. In DNA form, the CDR3 reads TGTGCCAGCAGCTTTGGCCGGGGGGAAGAGACCCAGTACTTC.

This clonotype was detected ten times or more. For the CDR3, the DNA is TGTGCCAGCAGAGGCGGGGGCGGCTCCTACAATGAGCAGTTCTTC. Amino acid sequence: CASRGGGGSYNEQFF. The chain carries TRBV9 and TRBJ2-1, with a weak D call TRBD2 (7 bases). V was trimmed by 5 bases and J by 0 bases, leaving 12 bases between them. Germline loops: CDR1 SGDLS, CDR2 YYNGEE. The CDR3 consists of 15 residues.